What follows are 22 T cell receptor beta chains derived from one specimen sequenced in a study of T-cell reconstitution after alpha-beta-depleted transplantation in children. Unique molecular identifiers were incorporated when the TCRbeta library was constructed. TCRdb recomputed calls from the PCR reads with MiXCR, one row per CDR3 protein. The profile shows just under 350,000 distinct CDR3 sequences, roughly 15% of them singletons. This specimen consisted of PBMCs, mostly from graft donor cells, obtained 360 days after TCRalphabeta/CD19-depleted stem cell transplant. All receptors derive from a male patient aged 2 to 9 who had a stem cell transplant for acute lymphoblastic leukemia, so the T cells may come from the graft donor.

The genes are TRBV4-2 and TRBJ2-3; D might be TRBD2 (6 bases). CDR1 is LGHNA, CDR2 YNFKEQ, per germline. The CDR3 covers 15 residues. V was trimmed by 1 base and J by 4 bases, leaving 12 bases between them. For the CDR3, the DNA is TGTGCCAGCAGCCAAGGTTACGGGAGTGCAGATACGCAGTATTTT. Encoded protein: CASSQGYGSADTQYF.

This chain joins TRBV6-2 or TRBV6-3 and TRBJ1-1; D is unresolved. The length of the CDR3 is 16 residues. Deletions cut 8 bases from V and 1 base from J, with 20 bases between. CDR1 MNHEY and CDR2 SVGEGT come from the germline V gene. The CDR3 loop reads CASRPSRGRTNTEAFF. In DNA form, the CDR3 reads TGTGCCAGCCGCCCCAGCCGAGGGCGTACGAACACTGAAGCTTTCTTT.

This clonotype was recorded at least ten times. This sequence joins TRBV6-1 and TRBJ1-6; D gene ambiguous. This CDR3 region has 13 residues. Germline CDR1 MNHNS, CDR2 SASEGT. V lost 6 bases to trimming and J lost 8 bases, with 11 bases between them. The CDR3 DNA sequence: TGTGCCAGCAGGAGGGTGAGCGATTCACCCCTCCACTTT. Translated, it gives CASRRVSDSPLHF.

The chain recombines TRBV28 with TRBJ2-7, with D uncertain. This CDR3 has 13 amino acids. V lost 4 bases and J lost 3, with 10 bases in between. Germline values: CDR1 MDHEN, CDR2 SYDVKM. CDR3 coding DNA: TGTGCCAGCAGTTCGGAGAGGAACTACGAGCAGTACTTC. As protein: CASSSERNYEQYF.

This chain uses TRBV24-1 with TRBJ2-6, with D perhaps given as TRBD1 or TRBD2 (5 bases each). The CDR3 has 14 residues. Trimming removed 7 bases from V and 3 bases from J, with 9 bases in between. Germline CDR1 is KGHDR and CDR2 is SFDVKD. This chain's CDR3 is CATRTGLGANVLTF. CDR3 nucleotide sequence: TGTGCCACCAGGACGGGGCTTGGGGCCAACGTCCTGACTTTC.

This clonotype showed up just a few times. J is TRBJ2-4 and V is TRBV7-9, with D possibly being TRBD1 (5 bases). The ends were cut back, 5 bases at V and 5 bases at J, with 13 bases in the middle. The CDR3 length is 14 residues. Germline-derived CDR1 and CDR2 are SEHNR and FQNEAQ (reference sequence). Written as DNA, the CDR3 is TGTGCCAGCAGCCTCGCCTCCAGGGAAAACATTCAGTACTTC. It yields the protein CASSLASRENIQYF.

A few counts support this clonotype. The chain has TRBV4-2 and TRBJ2-1; no clear D gene. This CDR3 contains 14 residues. The germline V gene has CDR1 LGHNA and CDR2 YNFKEQ. Trimming pared 3 bases from V and 6 bases from J, leaving 12 bases between. The CDR3 nucleotides read TGTGCCAGCAGCCATGGTAGTCGAGGCAATGAGCAGTTCTTC. Its translation is CASSHGSRGNEQFF.

The sample holds a few counts of this clonotype. The chain carries TRBV11-1 and TRBJ2-1, with 13 bases aligning to TRBD2. CDR1 and CDR2 from the germline V gene are SGHAT and FQDESV (reference sequence). The CDR3 is 18 amino acids. V lost 6 bases and J lost 4; bases outside the gene matches: 12. CDR3 bases: TGTGCCAGCAGTTCTAGCGGGACTAGCGGGGATAAATACAATGAGCAGTTCTTC. It codes for CASSSSGTSGDKYNEQFF.

This clonotype has more than one count but fewer than ten. The gene calls are TRBV27 and TRBJ2-2, with 13 bases matching TRBD2. The CDR3 has 16 amino acids. Trimming removed 5 bases from V and 7 bases from J; junction bases left unmatched: 7. Germline values: CDR1 MNHEY, CDR2 SMNVEV (reference sequence). CDR3 DNA: TGTGCCAGCAGTATCTCGGGACTAGCGGGATTCGGGGAGCTGTTTTTT. Translated, it gives CASSISGLAGFGELFF.

V gene TRBV4-2 combines with J gene TRBJ1-5; no clear D gene. Trimming took off 0 bases at V and 11 bases at J, with 14 bases between the two ends. The germline gives CDR1 LGHNA, CDR2 YNFKEQ. This CDR3 has 14 residues. The CDR3 nucleotides are TGTGCCAGCAGCCAAGATAGGGCGGTAATGGCCCAGCATTTT. Translated: CASSQDRAVMAQHF.

The sample holds many counts of this clonotype. The chain couples TRBV7-8 to TRBJ1-3; no clear D. In germline, CDR1 is SGHVS, CDR2 FQNEAQ. V was clipped by 2 bases and J by 4 bases, with 6 bases between them. The CDR3 is made up of 13 amino acids. CDR3 loop: CASSLNQGNTIYF. The CDR3 nucleotides are TGTGCCAGCAGCTTAAATCAGGGAAACACCATATATTTT.

This chain uses TRBV6-1 with TRBJ1-1, with 8 bases that match TRBD1. The J segment lost 1 base and the V segment lost 7 bases, leaving 5 bases of the junction unmatched. In germline, CDR1 is MNHNS, CDR2 SASEGT. This CDR3 has 14 residues. CDR3 in DNA: TGTGCCAGCACTAGGACAGGGTGGAACACTGAAGCTTTCTTT. It specifies CASTRTGWNTEAFF.

This clonotype has just a few counts. The chain has TRBV5-6 and TRBJ2-7; TRBD2 matches 9 bases. Unmatched junction bases numbered 6, after V lost 0 bases and J lost 5 bases. CDR3 length: 15 residues. Germline CDR1 is SGHDT and CDR2 is YYEEEE. This CDR3 reads CASSLARSGRNEQYF. The CDR3 DNA reads as TGTGCCAGCAGCTTGGCAAGGAGCGGGAGGAACGAGCAGTACTTC.

V is TRBV5-1 and J is TRBJ1-1; no reliable D call. Trimming removed 2 bases at V and 2 bases at J, with 7 bases between. Germline V CDR1 and CDR2: SGHRS, YFSETQ. The CDR3 runs 13 residues. The CDR3 coding sequence is TGCGCCAGCAGCTTCCCCGACAACACTGAAGCTTTCTTT. This sequence encodes CASSFPDNTEAFF. Looking up the rest from reference TRBV5-1 and TRBJ1-1 gives the full variable domain: KAGVTQTPRYLIKTRGQQVTLSCSPISGHRSVSWYQQTPGQGLQFLFEYFSETQRNKGNFPGRFSGRQFSNSRSEMNVSTLELGDSALYLCASSFPDNTEAFFGQGTRLTVV.

The chain carries TRBV15 and TRBJ1-3, with D uncertain. Germline V gene sequence: CDR1 LNHNV, CDR2 YYDKDF (reference sequence). The CDR3 consists of 14 residues. Trimming pared 5 bases from V and 10 bases from J, leaving 18 bases between. The CDR3 DNA is TGTGCCACCAGCCCGCGGGAGAAGGGTATGACCATATATTTT. As protein: CATSPREKGMTIYF.

This clonotype was seen a handful of times. This chain joins TRBV11-2 and TRBJ1-1, with D tentatively TRBD1 (6 bases). Germline CDR1 and CDR2: SGHAT and FQNNGV. The CDR3 contains 15 residues. V was clipped by 1 base and J by 4 bases, with 13 bases between them. In nucleotides, the CDR3 is TGTGCCAGCAGCTTAGCCCCCACAGGGCTCACTGAAGCTTTCTTT. Its translation: CASSLAPTGLTEAFF.

This clonotype was recorded many times. The rearrangement joins TRBV12-3 or TRBV12-4 to TRBJ2-3; D is undetermined. The CDR3 runs to 14 residues. V lost 5 bases, J lost 1 base, and 10 bases lay in between. CDR3 bases: TGTGCCAGCAGTCTACTTACGCGCACAGATACGCAGTATTTT. Its protein is CASSLLTRTDTQYF.

This rearrangement joins TRBV9 to TRBJ1-4; D is possibly TRBD1 (5 bases). Deletions cut 4 bases from V and 8 bases from J, with 12 bases between. Looked up from germline, CDR1 is SGDLS and CDR2 is YYNGEE. The CDR3 has 13 residues. The DNA for the CDR3 is TGTGCCAGCAGCCCCCAGACAGACGAAAAACTGTTTTTT. This sequence encodes CASSPQTDEKLFF.

This clonotype was counted ten times or more. V usage is TRBV12-3 or TRBV12-4 and J usage is TRBJ1-4; TRBD1 aligns across 8 bases. The CDR3 has 16 amino acids. After removal of 3 bases from V and 3 bases from J, the junction contained 6 bases not matched to a gene. Here the CDR3 reads CASSFGTGGSNEKLFF. DNA of the CDR3: TGTGCCAGCAGTTTTGGGACAGGCGGGTCTAATGAAAAACTGTTTTTT.

This clonotype occurred many times. The chain combines TRBV12-3 or TRBV12-4 with TRBJ2-5; TRBD1 aligns across 9 bases. J was trimmed by 2 bases and V by 4 bases; bases with no gene match: 8. The CDR3 totals 16 residues. CDR3 coding DNA: TGTGCCAGCAGTTCGGGACAGGGAAACTTGCAAGAGACCCAGTACTTC. Its protein product is CASSSGQGNLQETQYF.

The chain couples TRBV10-3 to TRBJ2-3, with D perhaps TRBD1 (7 bases). CDR3 length equals 15 residues. CDR1 ENHRY and CDR2 SYGVKD come from the germline V gene. V was cut by 3 bases and J by 2 bases, with 12 bases left in between. The CDR3 region has the DNA TGTGCCATCAGTGAAGCAGGGGGGACCACAGATACGCAGTATTTT. The encoded protein is CAISEAGGTTDTQYF.

This clonotype was counted between two and nine times. The rearrangement joins TRBV5-1 to TRBJ2-1, with 11 bases identical to TRBD2. V shed 0 bases and J 5 bases; nucleotides not matched to a gene: 4. The length of the CDR3 is 16 residues. CDR1 is SGHRS and CDR2 is YFSETQ in the germline V gene. The DNA for the CDR3 is TGCGCCAGCAGCTTGGCCCTACTAGCGGGAGACAATGAGCAGTTCTTC. This codes for CASSLALLAGDNEQFF.